Listed below are T cell receptor beta chains from one sample, sequenced in a study of Ad26.COV2.S vaccination and SARS-CoV-2 variants. Sequenced by immunoSEQ multiplex PCR; TCRdb stores in-frame clones only, minus some. The table lists 350,000 to 450,000 clones, around 87% of them singletons. This specimen consisted of peripheral blood, obtained in a trial of Ad26.COV2.S vaccine versus placebo. The source is a person aged 18-60 years who received the Ad26.COV2.S COVID-19 vaccine or a placebo. CDR3s include the opening cysteine and the closing phenylalanine or tryptophan. Fields, in order: J gene, clone size, V gene, D gene, CDR3 DNA, CDR3 protein. A D gene is named only where the DNA matches it firmly. Size values are once, few and many counts, or a class for expanded clones, and some rows have none.

j_gene: TRBJ2-1
abundance: few
v_gene: TRBV18
d_gene: TRBD2
CDR3nt: TGTGCCAGCTCAACCCTAGCGGGGGCCTACAATGAGCAGTTCTTC
CDR3aa: CASSTLAGAYNEQFF

j_gene: TRBJ2-7
abundance: few
v_gene: TRBV2
d_gene: NA
CDR3nt: TGTGCCAGCGAGTCTGGCGGGGTTGTAGAGCAGTACTTC
CDR3aa: CASESGGVVEQYF

j_gene: TRBJ1-3
abundance: NA
v_gene: TRBV13
d_gene: NA
CDR3nt: TGTGCCAGCAGCTTAAACGGGCCAGCGAGCTCTGGAAACACCATATATTTT
CDR3aa: CASSLNGPASSGNTIYF

j_gene: TRBJ2-3
abundance: NA
v_gene: TRBV7-9
d_gene: TRBD2
CDR3nt: TGTGCCAGCAGCCCCACTAGCGGAGTCACAGATACGCAGTATTTT
CDR3aa: CASSPTSGVTDTQYF

j_gene: TRBJ1-5
abundance: NA
v_gene: TRBV9
d_gene: NA
CDR3nt: TGTGCCAGCAGCGCAGGAGGAATGGCGCCCCAGCATTTT
CDR3aa: CASSAGGMAPQHF

j_gene: TRBJ2-6
abundance: NA
v_gene: TRBV4-1
d_gene: NA
CDR3nt: TGCGCCAGCAGCCCCCCTTTTCGGGGGAGATTTAGCTCTGGGGCCAACGTCCTGACTTTC
CDR3aa: CASSPPFRGRFSSGANVLTF

j_gene: TRBJ2-5
abundance: NA
v_gene: TRBV6-6
d_gene: TRBD2
CDR3nt: TGTGCCAGCGCAACGCTAGCGGGGGGGAAAGAGACCCAGTACTTC
CDR3aa: CASATLAGGKETQYF

j_gene: TRBJ2-2
abundance: NA
v_gene: TRBV9
d_gene: NA
CDR3nt: TGTGCCAGCAGCCCATTTAGGGGGGCCGCAGGGGGTACCGGGGAGCTGTTTTTT
CDR3aa: CASSPFRGAAGGTGELFF

j_gene: TRBJ2-3
abundance: NA
v_gene: TRBV9
d_gene: NA
CDR3nt: TGTGCCAGCAGCGTAGGGGGTACCCTGGTGCAGCGAACAGATACGCAGTATTTT
CDR3aa: CASSVGGTLVQRTDTQYF

j_gene: TRBJ2-4
abundance: NA
v_gene: TRBV30
d_gene: NA
CDR3nt: TGTGCCTGGAGTGTAAGGGCAGGCCTAGCCAAAAACATTCAGTACTTC
CDR3aa: CAWSVRAGLAKNIQYF

j_gene: TRBJ2-1
abundance: NA
v_gene: TRBV11-3
d_gene: TRBD1
CDR3nt: TGTGCCAGCAGCCCGGGGACAGGGAGCTCCTACAATGAGCAGTTCTTC
CDR3aa: CASSPGTGSSYNEQFF

j_gene: TRBJ1-1
abundance: NA
v_gene: TRBV3-1/TRBV3-2
d_gene: NA
CDR3nt: TGTGCCAGCAGCCAAGAGGGGACTGAAGCTTTCTTT
CDR3aa: CASSQEGTEAFF

j_gene: TRBJ1-4
abundance: once
v_gene: TRBV2
d_gene: NA
CDR3nt: TGTGCCAGCAGTGCATCGCGGACCAATGAAAAACTGTTTTTT
CDR3aa: CASSASRTNEKLFF

j_gene: TRBJ1-1
abundance: NA
v_gene: TRBV7-9
d_gene: NA
CDR3nt: TGTGCCAGCAGTTCCCCGCATGGGAGCACTGAAGCTTTCTTT
CDR3aa: CASSSPHGSTEAFF

j_gene: TRBJ1-4
abundance: once
v_gene: TRBV19
d_gene: TRBD1
CDR3nt: TGTGCCAGTAGTCCCCCTTCGGGACAGCTTAATGAAAAACTGTTTTTT
CDR3aa: CASSPPSGQLNEKLFF

j_gene: TRBJ1-5
abundance: NA
v_gene: TRBV30
d_gene: TRBD1
CDR3nt: TGTGCCTGGAGTCCTAATATTCAGGGGGGAAGATGGCCCCAGCATTTT
CDR3aa: CAWSPNIQGGRWPQHF

j_gene: TRBJ1-2
abundance: NA
v_gene: TRBV6-5
d_gene: NA
CDR3nt: TGTGCCAGCAGTTACTCGAAGGGGGGAAATGGCTACACCTTC
CDR3aa: CASSYSKGGNGYTF

j_gene: TRBJ2-7
abundance: NA
v_gene: TRBV25-1
d_gene: TRBD1
CDR3nt: TGTGCCAGCAGTGATCGGACAGGCCGGTACGAGCAGTACTTC
CDR3aa: CASSDRTGRYEQYF

j_gene: TRBJ2-1
abundance: NA
v_gene: TRBV4-1
d_gene: TRBD1
CDR3nt: TGCGCCAGCAGCCAAGAGGTTTGGACAGGGGTCTCCTACAATGAGCAGTTCTTC
CDR3aa: CASSQEVWTGVSYNEQFF

j_gene: TRBJ2-3
abundance: once
v_gene: TRBV6-6
d_gene: TRBD2
CDR3nt: TGTGCCAGCAGTTACGGCCCTAGCGGGAGCACAGATACGCAGTATTTT
CDR3aa: CASSYGPSGSTDTQYF

j_gene: TRBJ2-1
abundance: NA
v_gene: TRBV7-3
d_gene: NA
CDR3nt: TGTGCCAGCCCCAACAATGAGCAGTTCTTC
CDR3aa: CASPNNEQFF

j_gene: TRBJ1-5
abundance: few
v_gene: TRBV27
d_gene: TRBD1
CDR3nt: TGTGCCAGCACCCGCACAGGGGGCTTACCCGATCAGCCCCAGCATTTT
CDR3aa: CASTRTGGLPDQPQHF

j_gene: TRBJ2-3
abundance: NA
v_gene: TRBV7-2
d_gene: TRBD2
CDR3nt: TGTGCCAGCAGCCCGGGGACTAGCGCCACAGATACGCAGTATTTT
CDR3aa: CASSPGTSATDTQYF

j_gene: TRBJ2-1
abundance: NA
v_gene: TRBV5-1
d_gene: TRBD2
CDR3nt: TGCGCCAGCAGCACACTAGCGGGGGGGTACAATGAGCAGTTCTTC
CDR3aa: CASSTLAGGYNEQFF

j_gene: TRBJ1-4
abundance: NA
v_gene: TRBV6-5
d_gene: NA
CDR3nt: TGTGCCAGCAGTTACTCGAATCTTAGACGACTGTTTTTT
CDR3aa: CASSYSNLRRLFF

j_gene: TRBJ1-5
abundance: few
v_gene: TRBV30
d_gene: NA
CDR3nt: TGTGCCTGGAGTAGACGGGTCTCCGATCAGCCCCAGCATTTT
CDR3aa: CAWSRRVSDQPQHF

j_gene: TRBJ1-2
abundance: NA
v_gene: TRBV3-1/TRBV3-2
d_gene: NA
CDR3nt: TGTGCCAGCAGCCAAGATTCCAGGAACTATGGCTACACCTTC
CDR3aa: CASSQDSRNYGYTF

j_gene: TRBJ1-3
abundance: NA
v_gene: TRBV9
d_gene: NA
CDR3nt: TGTGCCAGCAGCGTAGGGCAGGGGTGGGACACCATATATTTT
CDR3aa: CASSVGQGWDTIYF

j_gene: TRBJ2-7
abundance: NA
v_gene: TRBV25-1
d_gene: TRBD1
CDR3nt: TGTGCCAGCAGACGCTCCGGACAGGGCTCCTACGAGCAGTACTTC
CDR3aa: CASRRSGQGSYEQYF

j_gene: TRBJ1-2
abundance: NA
v_gene: TRBV13
d_gene: TRBD1
CDR3nt: TGTGCCAGCAGCTTAGGGTTTCGGACAGGCGCTAACTATGGCTACACCTTC
CDR3aa: CASSLGFRTGANYGYTF

j_gene: TRBJ2-7
abundance: NA
v_gene: TRBV3-1/TRBV3-2
d_gene: TRBD1
CDR3nt: TGTGCCAGCAGCTCCGGGACAGTGTCTTACGAGCAGTACTTC
CDR3aa: CASSSGTVSYEQYF

j_gene: TRBJ2-6
abundance: NA
v_gene: TRBV12-2
d_gene: NA
CDR3nt: TGTGCAAGTCGCTTAGCGAGCGTCTGGGACGCCAACTCTGGGGCCAACGTCCTGACTTTC
CDR3aa: CASRLASVWDANSGANVLTF

j_gene: TRBJ1-5
abundance: NA
v_gene: TRBV7-6
d_gene: TRBD1
CDR3nt: TGTGCCAGCAGCTTAGGTTCAGGGGGAGATAATCAGCCCCAGCATTTT
CDR3aa: CASSLGSGGDNQPQHF

j_gene: TRBJ1-1
abundance: once
v_gene: TRBV19
d_gene: NA
CDR3nt: TGTGCCAGTAGTGAGCGACCACGGGACACTGAAGCTTTCTTT
CDR3aa: CASSERPRDTEAFF

j_gene: TRBJ1-1
abundance: NA
v_gene: TRBV5-4
d_gene: TRBD1
CDR3nt: TGTGCCAGCAGCCTATGGACAGGGACGAACACTGAAGCTTTCTTT
CDR3aa: CASSLWTGTNTEAFF

j_gene: TRBJ2-3
abundance: NA
v_gene: TRBV5-1
d_gene: NA
CDR3nt: TGCGCCAGCAGCTTGAAAGTCTCTGGCACAGATACGCAGTATTTT
CDR3aa: CASSLKVSGTDTQYF

j_gene: TRBJ2-2
abundance: once
v_gene: TRBV19
d_gene: NA
CDR3nt: TGTGCCAGTAGTATCGGCGTTCGCACCGGGGAGCTGTTTTTT
CDR3aa: CASSIGVRTGELFF

j_gene: TRBJ1-4
abundance: NA
v_gene: TRBV5-6
d_gene: NA
CDR3nt: TGTGCCAGCAGCTTGCTTGGGGGCTGGGAAAAACTGTTTTTT
CDR3aa: CASSLLGGWEKLFF

j_gene: TRBJ1-6
abundance: NA
v_gene: TRBV7-3
d_gene: NA
CDR3nt: TGTGCCAGCAGCTTACAGGGTGGTTCACCCCTCCACTTT
CDR3aa: CASSLQGGSPLHF

j_gene: TRBJ1-4
abundance: NA
v_gene: TRBV12-3/TRBV12-4
d_gene: NA
CDR3nt: TGTGCCAGCAGTCAGGGGATGGATGAAAAACTGTTTTTT
CDR3aa: CASSQGMDEKLFF

j_gene: TRBJ2-3
abundance: NA
v_gene: TRBV10-3
d_gene: NA
CDR3nt: TGTGCCATCACTAGAGAACTTAGCACAGATACGCAGTATTTT
CDR3aa: CAITRELSTDTQYF

j_gene: TRBJ2-1
abundance: NA
v_gene: TRBV5-1
d_gene: TRBD1
CDR3nt: TGCGCCAGCAGCCCAGGACAGGGGTTCGGCGAGCAGTTCTTC
CDR3aa: CASSPGQGFGEQFF

j_gene: TRBJ1-2
abundance: NA
v_gene: TRBV12-3/TRBV12-4
d_gene: TRBD1
CDR3nt: TGTGCCAGCAGTCCGGACAGGGGGTATGGCTACACCTTC
CDR3aa: CASSPDRGYGYTF

j_gene: TRBJ1-1
abundance: NA
v_gene: TRBV10-3
d_gene: NA
CDR3nt: TGTGCCATCAGTGGAACGGCGGGGAACACTGAAGCTTTCTTT
CDR3aa: CAISGTAGNTEAFF

j_gene: TRBJ1-5
abundance: NA
v_gene: TRBV7-2
d_gene: NA
CDR3nt: TGTGCCAGCAGCCCATTGGGGGGAAATCAGCCCCAGCATTTT
CDR3aa: CASSPLGGNQPQHF

j_gene: TRBJ1-1
abundance: NA
v_gene: TRBV7-2
d_gene: NA
CDR3nt: TGTGCCAGCAGCTTAGTAGGTCGAAGGGCTGAAGCTTTCTTT
CDR3aa: CASSLVGRRAEAFF